The 24 T cell receptor beta chains presented below share a single source sample, sequenced in a study of technical replicates of blood from several donors. TCRdb keeps only in-frame clones here, not all; method: immunoSEQ multiplex PCR. The sample contains about 79,000 clones, 94% of which appear only once. The sequenced sample consisted of T cells isolated from PBMCs. Receptors originate from a human donor in good health.

J is TRBJ1-1 and V is TRBV19; the D gene is possibly TRBD1 (6 bases). V lost 4 bases and J 2 bases, leaving 14 bases between the germline ends. The CDR3 extends over 15 amino acids. CDR1 and CDR2 from the germline V gene are LNHDA and SQIVND (reference sequence). The DNA for the CDR3 is TGTGCCAGTAGTACCCGGACAGACGCTAACACTGAAGCTTTCTTT. As protein: CASSTRTDANTEAFF.

J is TRBJ2-3 and V is TRBV2, with 9 positions matching TRBD2. The CDR3 sequence is 16 residues long. V lost 6 bases to trimming and J lost 2 bases; unmatched junction nucleotides: 9. The V gene's germline CDR1 is SNHLY and CDR2 FYNNEI. In nucleotides, the CDR3 is TGTGCCAGCAGAGCTACCAGCGGGGGGACCACAGATACGCAGTATTTT. This codes for CASRATSGGTTDTQYF.

The chain links TRBV30 to TRBJ1-4, with D perhaps TRBD1 (5 bases). Deletions cut 3 bases from V and 8 bases from J, with 13 bases between. Per germline, CDR1 GTSNPN and CDR2 SVGIG (reference sequence). This CDR3 spans 13 amino acids. The CDR3 reads CAWSPGGEEKLFF. In DNA, the CDR3 is TGTGCCTGGAGCCCGGGGGGAGAAGAAAAACTGTTTTTT.

This clone was counted a single time. The rearrangement uses TRBV6-1 and TRBJ1-5; 9 bases match TRBD1. The CDR3 runs 17 residues. The V and J ends lost 0 bases and 5 bases, in that order; junction bases with no gene match: 8. CDR1 and CDR2 from the germline V gene are MNHNS and SASEGT. CDR3 amino acids: CASSEAIVGTGHQPQHF. The CDR3 nucleotides read TGTGCCAGCAGTGAAGCCATCGTCGGGACAGGGCATCAGCCCCAGCATTTT.

V and J are TRBV10-3 and TRBJ2-1; no definite D call. The CDR3 is made up of 13 amino acids. V lost 8 bases and J lost 5, with 13 bases in between. The germline V gene encodes CDR1 ENHRY and CDR2 SYGVKD. The CDR3 protein is CAILNPTDNEQFF. In DNA form, the CDR3 reads TGTGCCATCCTAAATCCCACAGACAATGAGCAGTTCTTC.

This clone was counted a single time. The rearrangement joins TRBV6-5 to TRBJ1-2; 8 positions agree with TRBD1. The CDR3 is 15 amino acids. V shed 4 bases, J shed 2 bases, and the junction held 6 bases outside the gene matches. The germline gives CDR1 MNHEY, CDR2 SVGAGI. CDR3 in amino acids: CASSSSGQGNYGYTF. The CDR3 nucleotides are TGTGCCAGCAGTTCCTCCGGACAGGGAAACTATGGCTACACCTTC.

This sequence joins TRBV7-6 and TRBJ1-1; D remains ambiguous. The germline CDR1 and CDR2 sequences are SGHVS and FNYEAQ. The germline V and J ends were trimmed by 3 bases and 1 base, with 12 bases remaining between them. This CDR3 has 15 residues. The CDR3: CASSLAVDANTEAFF. Here the CDR3 DNA reads TGTGCCAGCAGCTTGGCGGTAGACGCGAACACTGAAGCTTTCTTT.

The rearrangement uses TRBV5-1 and TRBJ1-1; 10 nucleotides align to TRBD1. V was clipped by 3 bases and J by 5 bases; unmatched bases: 7. Germline V gene sequence: CDR1 SGHRS, CDR2 YFSETQ. The CDR3 is made up of 15 amino acids. CDR3 sequence: CASSSGTGVSTEAFF. Here the CDR3 DNA reads TGCGCCAGCAGCTCGGGGACAGGGGTATCGACTGAAGCTTTCTTT.

The CDR3 DNA follows: TGTGCCAGTAGTATCCCGGGGTCTTATAATGAGCAGTTCTTC. This gives the protein CASSIPGSYNEQFF. V usage is TRBV19 and J usage is TRBJ2-1, with D perhaps matching TRBD2 (5 bases). This CDR3 is 14 amino acids long. The germline gives CDR1 LNHDA, CDR2 SQIVND (reference sequence). Trimming cost V 3 bases and J 7 bases, with 13 bases left between them.

The chain links TRBV27 to TRBJ2-7; D is perhaps TRBD2 (5 bases). V shed 3 bases and J shed 3 bases, with 15 bases lying between them. Germline CDR1 is MNHEY and CDR2 is SMNVEV (reference sequence). The CDR3 extends over 15 amino acids. CDR3 region: CASSFSAEGDYEQYF. In DNA, the CDR3 is TGTGCCAGCAGTTTTTCTGCTGAGGGAGACTACGAGCAGTACTTC.

The CDR3 is CASSLGTGGRNEQFF. CDR3 coding DNA: TGTGCCAGCAGTCTCGGGACAGGGGGCAGGAATGAGCAGTTCTTC. The chain combines TRBV27 with TRBJ2-1; 12 positions match TRBD1. The germline gives CDR1 MNHEY, CDR2 SMNVEV (reference sequence). Trimming at V came to 5 bases and at J to 7 bases, leaving 6 bases not matched to a gene. The CDR3 runs 15 residues.

The chain employs TRBV4-1 and TRBJ2-7, with D perhaps TRBD1 (5 bases). CDR1 is MGHRA and CDR2 is YSYEKL in the germline V gene. V was clipped by 0 bases and J by 1 base, with 10 bases between them. CDR3 length: 15 residues. The CDR3 here is CASSQDQGVSYEQYF. The CDR3 DNA follows: TGCGCCAGCAGCCAAGACCAGGGTGTATCCTACGAGCAGTACTTC.

The V gene is TRBV28, the J gene TRBJ2-7, with D possibly TRBD1 on 5 matching bases. Germline CDR1 is MDHEN and CDR2 is SYDVKM. CDR3 length: 15 amino acids. The V end was cut by 2 bases, the J end by 4 bases, with 15 bases between. The CDR3 here is CASSLGAPRRYEQYF. CDR3 DNA: TGTGCCAGCAGTTTAGGGGCCCCCAGGAGATACGAGCAGTACTTC. The full variable domain, in which reference TRBV28 and TRBJ2-7 provide the parts outside the CDR3, is DVKVTQSSRYLVKRTGEKVFLECVQDMDHENMFWYRQDPGLGLRLIYFSYDVKMKEKGDIPEGYSVSREKKERFSLILESASTNQTSMYLCASSLGAPRRYEQYFGPGTRLTVT.

This clone has just one count. This sequence joins TRBV5-6 and TRBJ2-1; D unclear. The germline CDR1 and CDR2 sequences are SGHDT and YYEEEE. There are 12 residues in the CDR3. V lost 3 bases, J lost 5 bases, and 6 bases lay in between. The CDR3 spells CASSSSDNEQFF. The CDR3 DNA follows: TGTGCCAGCAGCTCCTCAGACAATGAGCAGTTCTTC.

This chain uses TRBV6-4 with TRBJ2-6; 11 bases align to TRBD1. This CDR3 contains 16 residues. V was pared by 4 bases and J by 2 bases, with 1 base of the junction left unmatched. CDR1 is MRHNA, CDR2 SNTAGT, per germline. CDR3 nucleotides: TGTGCCAGCAGTGGGACAGGGGGCGCTGGGGCCAACGTCCTGACTTTC. Translating it yields CASSGTGGAGANVLTF.

The chain is built from TRBV19 and TRBJ2-5, with D maybe TRBD2 (5 bases). The V gene lost 3 bases and the J gene lost 4 bases, with 15 bases spanning the gap. Germline CDR1 reads LNHDA; CDR2 reads SQIVND (reference sequence). This CDR3 comprises 15 residues. The CDR3: CASSISSEGRETQYF. The CDR3 DNA is TGTGCCAGTAGTATCTCTTCAGAGGGTAGAGAGACCCAGTACTTC.

The V call is TRBV6-5, the J call TRBJ1-3, with D hard to call. Deletions cut 6 bases from V and 0 bases from J, with 12 bases between. This CDR3 comprises 15 residues. The germline V gene has CDR1 MNHEY and CDR2 SVGAGI. The CDR3 nucleotides read TGTGCCAGCAGGGACGGACTAAACTCTGGAAACACCATATATTTT. Its translation: CASRDGLNSGNTIYF.

The CDR3 DNA sequence: TGTGCCAGCAGCTTATCTTCAGACAATCAGCCCCAGCATTTT. Its translation: CASSLSSDNQPQHF. The rearrangement links TRBV7-9 to TRBJ1-5, with D uncertain. V lost 2 bases and J lost 3, with 8 bases in between. CDR3 length: 14 residues. The V gene's germline CDR1 is SEHNR and CDR2 FQNEAQ (reference sequence).

This chain joins TRBV6-1 and TRBJ2-2, with a weak D call TRBD2 (6 bases). V was clipped by 4 bases and J by 3 bases, with 12 bases between them. The germline gives CDR1 MNHNS, CDR2 SASEGT. This CDR3 region has 15 residues. The CDR3 loop reads CASSATGTHTGELFF. The DNA for the CDR3 is TGTGCCAGCAGTGCTACCGGGACTCACACCGGGGAGCTGTTTTTT.

The V and J genes are TRBV21-1 and TRBJ2-1; the table's D gene call, TRBD1, was not cross checked with the DNA. TRBV21-1 is deemed a pseudogene. This CDR3 has 18 amino acids. The CDR3 region is CASSKRLPGQSSYNEQFF. DNA of the CDR3: TGTGCCAGCAGCAAACGGCTCCCGGGACAGAGCTCCTACAATGAGCAGTTCTTC.

J is TRBJ2-1 and V is TRBV19; 10 bases align to TRBD2. V shed 3 bases, J shed 2 bases, and the junction held 22 bases outside the gene matches. CDR1 is LNHDA, CDR2 SQIVND, per germline (reference sequence). The length of the CDR3 is 22 residues. The CDR3 region has the DNA TGTGCCAGTAGTATGGGGACTAGCGTGGTCCGTCCATACACCGAGACCTACAATGAGCAGTTCTTC. Residues: CASSMGTSVVRPYTETYNEQFF. The whole variable domain, filled in from reference TRBV19 and TRBJ2-1, reads DGGITQSPKYLFRKEGQNVTLSCEQNLNHDAMYWYRQDPGQGLRLIYYSQIVNDFQKGDIAEGYSVSREKKESFPLTVTSAQKNPTAFYLCASSMGTSVVRPYTETYNEQFFGPGTRLTVL.

The V call is TRBV7-2, the J call TRBJ2-3; 9 bases match TRBD2. The CDR3 is 16 amino acids. Per germline, CDR1 SGHTA and CDR2 FQGNSA. V lost 5 bases to trimming and J lost 2 bases; unmatched junction nucleotides: 8. Here the CDR3 DNA reads TGTGCCAGCAGCACAACTAGCGGGCTAACCACAGATACGCAGTATTTT. Its protein is CASSTTSGLTTDTQYF.

Concerning this clone: This same CDR3 is encoded by further DNA sequences in the sample. The genes are TRBV19 and TRBJ2-7; D remains ambiguous. V lost 2 bases and J 0 bases, leaving 5 bases between the germline ends. CDR1 is LNHDA, CDR2 SQIVND, per germline (reference sequence). The CDR3 consists of 13 residues. CDR3 sequence reads: CASSIQVSYEQYF. The CDR3 DNA follows: TGTGCCAGTAGTATACAGGTCTCCTACGAGCAGTACTTC.

The chain combines TRBV14 with TRBJ1-4; D remains unclear. Trimming took 0 bases from V and 8 from J, leaving 16 bases between them. The CDR3 runs 16 residues. From germline, CDR1 is SGHDN and CDR2 FVKESK. The CDR3: CASSQDLVAGREKLFF. The CDR3 DNA reads TGTGCCAGCAGCCAAGATTTGGTAGCGGGAAGAGAAAAACTGTTTTTT.